The 20 T cell receptor beta chains below all came from one sample that was sequenced in a study of shared clonotypes between healthy human individuals. Some clones are missing from TCRdb's copy, which holds only in-frame ones; the method was immunoSEQ multiplex PCR. The sample consists of some 790,000 clones, 55% to 75% of them appearing once. Sequenced input: memory CD4+ T cells sorted from blood. Regarding subset: CD45RA-negative fraction. The source is a woman aged 25 to 45 in good health.

Ten or more counts support this clone. V usage is TRBV28 and J usage is TRBJ2-1; the match to TRBD2 covers 11 bases. CDR1 MDHEN and CDR2 SYDVKM come from the germline V gene. After removal of 7 bases from V and 0 bases from J, the junction contained 17 bases not matched to a gene. This CDR3 has 20 residues. The CDR3 reads CASKFPRGLAASFSYNEQFF. CDR3 DNA: TGTGCCAGCAAATTTCCCCGGGGACTAGCGGCATCTTTCTCCTACAATGAGCAGTTCTTC.

The chain carries TRBV5-5 and TRBJ2-2; D may correspond to TRBD1 or TRBD2 (5 bases each). CDR1 SGHKS and CDR2 YYEKEE come from the germline V gene (reference sequence). V lost 0 bases to trimming and J lost 4 bases, with 13 bases between them. CDR3 size: 16 residues. DNA of the CDR3: TGTGCCAGCAGCTTGGCCGGTTGGGGGAGCACCGGGGAGCTGTTTTTT. This gives the protein CASSLAGWGSTGELFF.

V usage is TRBV15 and J usage is TRBJ2-1; TRBD2 matches 7 bases. V shed 1 base, J shed 8 bases, and the junction held 8 bases outside the gene matches. Germline V gives CDR1 LNHNV, CDR2 YYDKDF (reference sequence). The CDR3 runs 15 residues. The CDR3 nucleotides are TGTGCCACCAGCAGAGGGACTAGTCTCCTTGATGAGCAGTTCTTC. This sequence encodes CATSRGTSLLDEQFF.

V usage is TRBV5-6 and J usage is TRBJ2-7, with unresolved D. The CDR3 length is 15 residues. Between the trimmed V and J ends, which lost 0 bases and 4 bases, there was a span of 14 bases. Germline loops: CDR1 SGHDT, CDR2 YYEEEE. The CDR3 region is CASSLAGPVGYEQYF. The CDR3 DNA reads TGTGCCAGCAGCTTGGCAGGACCCGTCGGTTACGAGCAGTACTTC.

This clone has a single count. The gene calls are TRBV6-6 and TRBJ1-5; D is ambiguous. This CDR3 spans 14 amino acids. CDR1 is MNHNY and CDR2 is SVGAGI in the germline V gene (reference sequence). The V end lost 5 bases, the J end lost 2 bases, and 10 bases lay between the germline ends. The DNA of the CDR3 is TGTGCCAGCAGTCCGGGATCAGGCAATCAGCCCCAGCATTTT. It is translated as CASSPGSGNQPQHF.

J is TRBJ2-5 and V is TRBV6-4; D not certain. Trimming removed 1 base at V and 4 bases at J, with 16 bases between. Per the germline V gene, CDR1 is MRHNA and CDR2 is SNTAGT. The CDR3 spans 16 residues. Written as DNA, the CDR3 is TGTGCCAGCAGTGACTTCCAGTACCCCTTTGGAGAGACCCAGTACTTC. Protein: CASSDFQYPFGETQYF.

The chain recombines TRBV2 with TRBJ1-4; 9 bases match TRBD1. The CDR3 is made up of 13 amino acids. V lost 7 bases to trimming and J lost 8 bases; unmatched junction nucleotides: 5. The germline V gene encodes CDR1 SNHLY and CDR2 FYNNEI. The CDR3 region has the DNA TGTGCCAGCACGGACAGGGGAAGGGAAAAACTGTTTTTT. It is translated as CASTDRGREKLFF.

The chain uses TRBV6-5 and TRBJ2-7; tentative D call: TRBD2 (5 bases). Germline values: CDR1 MNHEY, CDR2 SVGAGI. Trimming took 6 bases from V and 2 from J, leaving 11 bases between them. The CDR3 has 13 amino acids. The CDR3 here is CASRLTGTYEQYF. The CDR3 region has the DNA TGTGCCAGCAGACTCACGGGGACCTACGAGCAGTACTTC.

V is TRBV4-1 and J is TRBJ2-3; D is uncertain. The CDR3 has 16 amino acids. CDR1 and CDR2 (germline): MGHRA, YSYEKL. With 0 bases removed from V and 0 bases from J, the gap between germline ends came to 10 bases. This chain's CDR3 is CASSQDLGPSTDTQYF. The CDR3 DNA reads TGCGCCAGCAGCCAAGATCTAGGCCCTAGCACAGATACGCAGTATTTT.

J is TRBJ2-7 and V is TRBV4-1; 14 bases agree with TRBD2. Germline V gene sequence: CDR1 MGHRA, CDR2 YSYEKL. J lost 6 bases, V lost 3 bases, and 7 bases had no gene match. This CDR3 is 16 amino acids long. The CDR3, as DNA: TGCGCCAGCAGCCAGACTAGCGGGAGGGCCTTGGGCGAGCAGTACTTC. Protein sequence: CASSQTSGRALGEQYF.

Points on this clone: At the DNA level, this CDR3 is encoded by other sequences in the same sample as well. The J gene is TRBJ2-3, the V gene TRBV6-1; D is undetermined. The V end was cut by 4 bases, the J end by 0 bases, with 2 bases between. Germline CDR1 MNHNS, CDR2 SASEGT. The CDR3 totals 12 residues. The CDR3 nucleotides read TGTGCCAGCAGTGGAAGCACAGATACGCAGTATTTT. Its translation: CASSGSTDTQYF.

This clone was found once. The chain joins TRBV11-2 to TRBJ2-3; D unclear. V dropped 1 base and J dropped 5 bases, with 7 bases sitting between them. Germline V gives CDR1 SGHAT, CDR2 FQNNGV. CDR3 size: 13 residues. The CDR3 bases are TGTGCCAGCAGCTTAGGGGATCAAGATACGCAGTATTTT. Amino acid sequence: CASSLGDQDTQYF.

This chain links TRBV18 with TRBJ2-7; 9 nucleotides match TRBD1. Germline V gene data show CDR1 as KGHSH and CDR2 as LQKENI. V was clipped by 2 bases and J by 4 bases; unmatched bases: 6. This CDR3 has 15 residues. The CDR3 DNA is TGTGCCAGCTCACCAGGGACAGGGAGCTTTTACGAGCAGTACTTC. Its protein is CASSPGTGSFYEQYF.

This chain connects TRBV6-5 to TRBJ1-5; no clear D gene. From germline, CDR1 is MNHEY and CDR2 SVGAGI. V lost 5 bases and J lost 7, with 12 bases in between. This CDR3 region has 13 residues. CDR3 coding DNA: TGTGCCAGCAGTCGGAACGCCAAGCAGCCCCAGCATTTT. Encoded protein: CASSRNAKQPQHF.

The V call is TRBV7-6, the J call TRBJ1-3, with D hard to call. CDR1 is SGHVS, CDR2 FNYEAQ, per germline. V was clipped by 5 bases and J by 1 base, with 21 bases between them. The CDR3 is made up of 18 amino acids. The CDR3: CASSPRGEGKGSGNTIYF. In DNA, the CDR3 is TGTGCCAGCAGCCCTCGTGGAGAGGGTAAAGGGTCTGGAAACACCATATATTTT.

The J gene is TRBJ1-3, the V gene TRBV27; D uncertain. Trimming took off 5 bases at V and 0 bases at J, with 14 bases between the two ends. The CDR3 spans 16 residues. Looked up from germline, CDR1 is MNHEY and CDR2 is SMNVEV (reference sequence). The chain's CDR3 is CASSPTRMNSGNTIYF. The CDR3 DNA sequence: TGTGCCAGCAGTCCCACCCGGATGAACTCTGGAAACACCATATATTTT.

This rearrangement joins TRBV7-2 to TRBJ2-5, with 12 bases that match TRBD2. Germline V lookup: CDR1 SGHTA, CDR2 FQGNSA. The CDR3 covers 14 residues. V lost 4 bases to trimming and J lost 5 bases; unmatched junction nucleotides: 2. As DNA, the CDR3 is TGTGCCAGCAGCTCTAGCGGGAGGGGGGAGACCCAGTACTTC. This gives the protein CASSSSGRGETQYF. The full variable domain, rest sourced from reference TRBV7-2 and TRBJ2-5, is GAGVSQSPSNKVTEKGKDVELRCDPISGHTALYWYRQSLGQGLEFLIYFQGNSAPDKSGLPSDRFSAERTGGSVSTLTIQRTQQEDSAVYLCASSSSGRGETQYFGPGTRLLVL.

V is TRBV15 and J is TRBJ2-2; possibly TRBD2 for D (5 bases). Germline assignment: CDR1 LNHNV and CDR2 YYDKDF (reference sequence). V was trimmed by 3 bases and J by 6 bases, leaving 14 bases between them. This CDR3 comprises 15 residues. Here the CDR3 reads CATSREVERAGELFF. As DNA, the CDR3 is TGTGCCACCAGCAGGGAGGTCGAACGGGCCGGGGAGCTGTTTTTT. Based on the CDR3 plus reference TRBV15 and TRBJ2-2, the full variable domain is DAMVIQNPRYQVTQFGKPVTLSCSQTLNHNVMYWYQQKSSQAPKLLFHYYDKDFNNEADTPDNFQSRRPNTSFCFLDIRSPGLGDTAMYLCATSREVERAGELFFGEGSRLTVL.

The rearrangement uses TRBV2 and TRBJ2-7; D uncertain. The CDR3 has 14 amino acids. Trimming took off 4 bases at V and 4 bases at J, with 14 bases between the two ends. Germline values: CDR1 SNHLY, CDR2 FYNNEI. The CDR3 here is CASSAETLEYEQYF. The CDR3 DNA follows: TGTGCCAGCAGTGCCGAGACGCTTGAGTACGAGCAGTACTTC.

The chain is built from TRBV10-2 and TRBJ1-3, with 9 positions matching TRBD1. The J segment lost 4 bases and the V segment lost 10 bases, leaving 5 bases of the junction unmatched. The germline CDR1 and CDR2 sequences are WSHSY and SAAADI. The CDR3 contains 13 residues. CDR3 DNA sequence: TGCGCCACCACCGGGACAGGGGGAAACACCATATATTTT. It codes for CATTGTGGNTIYF.